The 11 T cell receptor beta chains below all came from one sample that was sequenced in a study of sequential checkpoint blockade in melanoma. The data were produced by immunoSEQ multiplex PCR, yet TCRdb's version contains in-frame clones alone and is incomplete. Among more than 7,000 clones listed, roughly 70% were seen once. Stated treatment: randomized to nivolumab then ipilimumab (arm A) or the reverse (arm B). Sequenced here: CD8+ T cells sorted from blood (inferred from file names), sampled from a patient given nivolumab and ipilimumab in sequence. Every receptor here comes from a human donor with melanoma.

This rearrangement joins TRBV2 to TRBJ2-2; D perhaps matches TRBD1 (6 bases). V was clipped by 7 bases and J by 3 bases, with 18 bases between them. Per the germline V gene, CDR1 is SNHLY and CDR2 is FYNNEI. The CDR3 contains 16 residues. The CDR3 spells CASNRGLTGYTGELFF. The CDR3 DNA follows: TGTGCCAGCAATAGGGGCTTAACAGGGTACACCGGGGAGCTGTTTTTT.

The chain carries TRBV6-1 and TRBJ1-4, with D possibly TRBD1 on 6 matching bases. V lost 3 bases and J lost 9, with 11 bases in between. This CDR3 is 13 amino acids long. The germline V gene has CDR1 MNHNS and CDR2 SASEGT. CDR3: CASSDLGHQKLFF. In DNA, the CDR3 is TGTGCCAGCAGTGACCTGGGACACCAAAAACTGTTTTTT.

CDR3 bases: TGTGCCAGCAGCTCCGGGACTAGCGAAAACTACGAGCAGTACTTC. Encoded protein: CASSSGTSENYEQYF. The chain uses TRBV13 and TRBJ2-7; 10 bases agree with TRBD2. The ends lost 4 bases at V and 3 bases at J; junction bases unmatched: 6. There are 15 residues in the CDR3. Per germline, CDR1 PRHDT and CDR2 FYEKMQ (reference sequence).

The chain combines TRBV9 with TRBJ2-5, with 8 bases that match TRBD2. This CDR3 contains 14 residues. The ends lost 4 bases at V and 5 bases at J; junction bases unmatched: 7. Germline V lookup: CDR1 SGDLS, CDR2 YYNGEE. The CDR3, as DNA: TGTGCCAGCAGCTACGCGGGGGGAGGCGAGACCCAGTACTTC. This encodes CASSYAGGGETQYF.

The chain recombines TRBV29-1 with TRBJ2-7, with TRBD2 identical over 7 bases. The CDR3 covers 14 residues. Germline V CDR1 and CDR2: SQVTM, ANQGSEA. J gave up 5 bases and V 6 bases, and 13 bases lay outside the gene matches. The DNA for the CDR3 is TGCAGCGTAGAGGCCTCCGGGGGGAAGCACGAGCAGTACTTC. This translates into CSVEASGGKHEQYF.

The chain employs TRBV27 and TRBJ2-7; the D gene is possibly TRBD2 (6 bases). The CDR3 length is 14 residues. Germline-derived CDR1 and CDR2 are MNHEY and SMNVEV (reference sequence). Trimming took off 2 bases at V and 3 bases at J, with 11 bases between the two ends. The CDR3 bases are TGTGCCAGCAGTTTACGGGGCGGGAACTACGAGCAGTACTTC. Protein: CASSLRGGNYEQYF.

This clone appeared a single time. V is TRBV10-2 and J is TRBJ2-2; tentatively, D is TRBD1 (6 bases). The V end was cut by 2 bases, the J end by 6 bases, with 10 bases between. Germline V gene data show CDR1 as WSHSY and CDR2 as SAAADI. There are 14 residues in the CDR3. The CDR3 reads CASSEPGAAGELFF. The CDR3 DNA reads TGCGCCAGCAGTGAGCCAGGGGCGGCCGGGGAGCTGTTTTTT.

This chain uses TRBV4-2 with TRBJ2-1, with 8 bases aligning to TRBD2. Per germline, CDR1 LGHNA and CDR2 YNFKEQ. The CDR3 is 16 amino acids. J was trimmed by 2 bases and V by 0 bases; bases with no gene match: 3. CDR3 coding DNA: TGTGCCAGCAGCCAAGATCCAGCGGGAGCCTACAATGAGCAGTTCTTC. Its translation is CASSQDPAGAYNEQFF.

This chain links TRBV19 with TRBJ1-5; no reliable D call. From germline, CDR1 is LNHDA and CDR2 SQIVND (reference sequence). With 2 bases removed from V and 6 bases from J, the gap between germline ends came to 14 bases. This CDR3 is 15 amino acids long. CDR3 sequence: CASSITSRAGQPQHF. The DNA for the CDR3 is TGTGCCAGTAGTATAACCTCTAGAGCGGGTCAGCCCCAGCATTTT.

This chain connects TRBV6-6 to TRBJ1-6; D remains ambiguous. V dropped 6 bases and J dropped 7 bases, with 13 bases sitting between them. This CDR3 contains 14 residues. Germline CDR1 reads MNHNY; CDR2 reads SVGAGI (reference sequence). The CDR3 nucleotides are TGTGCCAGCAGCCGCCCCGGGTCGAATTCACCCCTCCACTTT. Translated: CASSRPGSNSPLHF.

The chain links TRBV10-3 to TRBJ1-1; D is perhaps TRBD1 (6 bases). The CDR3 is 14 amino acids. V was clipped by 3 bases and J by 3 bases, with 11 bases between them. Germline V lookup: CDR1 ENHRY, CDR2 SYGVKD. This CDR3 reads CAISDPDRYTEAFF. DNA of the CDR3: TGTGCCATCAGTGACCCCGACAGGTACACTGAAGCTTTCTTT.